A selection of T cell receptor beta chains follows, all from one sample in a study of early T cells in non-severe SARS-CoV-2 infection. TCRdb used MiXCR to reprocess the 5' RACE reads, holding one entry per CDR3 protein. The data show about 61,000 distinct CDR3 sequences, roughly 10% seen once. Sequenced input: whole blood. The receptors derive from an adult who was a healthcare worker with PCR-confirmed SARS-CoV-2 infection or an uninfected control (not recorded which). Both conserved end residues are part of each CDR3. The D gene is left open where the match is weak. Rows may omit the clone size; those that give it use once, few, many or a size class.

CDR3aa: CASSLFWQLAATNEKLFF
CDR3nt: TGTGCCAGCAGCTTATTTTGGCAGCTCGCTGCAACTAATGAAAAACTGTTTTTT
j_gene: TRBJ1-4
abundance: NA
v_gene: TRBV7-8
d_gene: NA

CDR3aa: CASTLGSGTDTQYF
CDR3nt: TGTGCCAGCACACTAGGATCGGGCACAGATACGCAGTATTTT
j_gene: TRBJ2-3
abundance: many
v_gene: TRBV27
d_gene: NA

CDR3aa: CASSLLGYSYEQYF
CDR3nt: TGTGCCAGCAGCTTATTAGGGTACTCCTACGAGCAGTACTTC
j_gene: TRBJ2-7
abundance: NA
v_gene: TRBV11-2
d_gene: NA

CDR3aa: CASSSGQGRGEQYF
CDR3nt: TGTGCCAGCAGTTCAGGACAGGGTCGGGGCGAGCAGTACTTC
j_gene: TRBJ2-7
abundance: NA
v_gene: TRBV6-5
d_gene: TRBD1

CDR3aa: CASRYRRSYEQYF
CDR3nt: TGTGCCAGCAGATATCGCAGGAGCTACGAGCAGTACTTC
j_gene: TRBJ2-7
abundance: many
v_gene: TRBV13
d_gene: NA

CDR3aa: CASSPSRAGSVYEQYF
CDR3nt: TGTGCCAGCAGTCCCTCCCGGGCAGGGTCAGTCTACGAGCAGTACTTC
j_gene: TRBJ2-7
abundance: few
v_gene: TRBV2
d_gene: NA

CDR3aa: CASLRQTGYEQYF
CDR3nt: TGTGCCAGCCTTCGACAGACTGGCTACGAGCAGTACTTC
j_gene: TRBJ2-7
abundance: NA
v_gene: TRBV21-1
d_gene: NA

CDR3aa: CSATSGTGELFF
CDR3nt: TGCAGCGCAACGTCTGGCACCGGGGAGCTGTTTTTT
j_gene: TRBJ2-2
abundance: NA
v_gene: TRBV29-1
d_gene: NA

CDR3aa: CASRVNPGNYGYTF
CDR3nt: TGTGCCAGCAGGGTCAACCCGGGGAACTATGGCTACACCTTC
j_gene: TRBJ1-2
abundance: many
v_gene: TRBV11-2
d_gene: NA

CDR3aa: CASSPRQDNSPLHF
CDR3nt: TGTGCCAGCAGCCCCCGACAGGACAATTCACCCCTCCACTTT
j_gene: TRBJ1-6
abundance: many
v_gene: TRBV9
d_gene: NA

CDR3aa: CASSLTALGTQYF
CDR3nt: TGTGCCAGCAGCCTAACGGCCCTGGGTACGCAGTATTTT
j_gene: TRBJ2-3
abundance: many
v_gene: TRBV7-2
d_gene: NA

CDR3aa: CASSWDRDEQPQHF
CDR3nt: TGTGCCAGCAGTTGGGACAGGGATGAACAGCCCCAGCATTTT
j_gene: TRBJ1-5
abundance: many
v_gene: TRBV12-3/TRBV12-4
d_gene: TRBD1

CDR3aa: CASSPRRAPRTRAYEQYF
CDR3nt: TGTGCCAGCAGCCCGAGACGGGCCCCTCGGACCCGGGCCTACGAGCAGTACTTC
j_gene: TRBJ2-7
abundance: many
v_gene: TRBV7-9
d_gene: NA

CDR3aa: CASSPRGGAGHSNEQFF
CDR3nt: TGTGCCAGCAGCCCCCGAGGGGGGGCCGGTCATTCTAATGAGCAGTTCTTC
j_gene: TRBJ2-1
abundance: NA
v_gene: TRBV6-5
d_gene: NA

CDR3aa: CSARGRGPNQPQHF
CDR3nt: TGCAGTGCGCGGGGAAGGGGGCCCAATCAGCCCCAGCATTTT
j_gene: TRBJ1-5
abundance: NA
v_gene: TRBV20-1
d_gene: TRBD1

CDR3aa: CASRLSKRTLPTEAFF
CDR3nt: TGTGCCAGCAGACTTTCGAAGCGGACGTTACCCACTGAAGCTTTCTTT
j_gene: TRBJ1-1
abundance: many
v_gene: TRBV12-3/TRBV12-4
d_gene: NA

CDR3aa: CASSVTRIWETQYF
CDR3nt: TGTGCCAGCAGCGTGACTAGGATTTGGGAGACCCAGTACTTC
j_gene: TRBJ2-5
abundance: few
v_gene: TRBV5-6
d_gene: NA

CDR3aa: CASSLSTDTQYF
CDR3nt: TGCGCCAGCAGCTTGTCCACAGATACGCAGTATTTT
j_gene: TRBJ2-3
abundance: many
v_gene: TRBV5-1
d_gene: NA

CDR3aa: CASSYRGENTQYF
CDR3nt: TGTGCCAGCAGTTACAGGGGGGAGAATACGCAGTATTTT
j_gene: TRBJ2-3
abundance: many
v_gene: TRBV6-6
d_gene: NA

CDR3aa: CASSRVGEDTQYF
CDR3nt: TGTGCCAGCTCGAGGGTGGGGGAAGATACGCAGTATTTT
j_gene: TRBJ2-3
abundance: once
v_gene: TRBV6-5
d_gene: NA

CDR3aa: CATSRDFGGGHYGYTF
CDR3nt: TGTGCCACCAGCAGAGATTTCGGGGGCGGTCACTATGGCTACACCTTC
j_gene: TRBJ1-2
abundance: few
v_gene: TRBV15
d_gene: NA

CDR3aa: CSASSLAGAQPTDTQYF
CDR3nt: TGCAGTGCGTCCTCCCTAGCGGGGGCGCAACCCACAGATACGCAGTATTTT
j_gene: TRBJ2-3
abundance: few
v_gene: TRBV20-1
d_gene: TRBD2